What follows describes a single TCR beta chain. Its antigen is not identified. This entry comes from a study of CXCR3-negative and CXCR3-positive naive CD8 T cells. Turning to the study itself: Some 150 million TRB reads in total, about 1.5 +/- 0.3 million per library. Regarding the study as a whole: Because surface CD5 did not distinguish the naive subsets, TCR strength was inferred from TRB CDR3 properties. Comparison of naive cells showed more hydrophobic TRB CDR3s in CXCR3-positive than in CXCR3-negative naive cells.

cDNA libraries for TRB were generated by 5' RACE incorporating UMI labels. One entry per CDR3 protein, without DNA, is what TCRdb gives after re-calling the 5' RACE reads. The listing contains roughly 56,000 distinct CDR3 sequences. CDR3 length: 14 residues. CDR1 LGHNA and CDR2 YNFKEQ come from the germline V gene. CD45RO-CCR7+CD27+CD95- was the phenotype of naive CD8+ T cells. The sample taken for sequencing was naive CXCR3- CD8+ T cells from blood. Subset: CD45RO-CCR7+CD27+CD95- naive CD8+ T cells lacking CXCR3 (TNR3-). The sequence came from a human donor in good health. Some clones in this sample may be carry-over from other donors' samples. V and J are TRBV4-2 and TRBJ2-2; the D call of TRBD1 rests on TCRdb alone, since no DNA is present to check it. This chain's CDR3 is CASSQGQGNGELFF.